This T cell receptor beta chain comes out of a study of cytomegalovirus exposure and HLA in healthy donors. Study results and caveats: Association of a missense DCLRE1C variant with TCR beta V- and J-gene trimming was reported in a later analysis. Highest at DRB1 and lowest at HLA-C, TCR association rates differed among HLA loci in a later analysis.

Primers: 60 Vbeta forward and 13 Jbeta reverse. Produced via immunoSEQ multiplex PCR; TCRdb's table is partial and in-frame only. This sample has 120,000 or so clones; about 74% occur once, and the top ten carry less than 7%. The germline gives CDR1 SGHTS, CDR2 YDEGEE. CDR3 length: 16 amino acids. Unmatched junction bases numbered 7, after V lost 2 bases and J lost 0 bases. Regarding this clone: As yet, its antigen is unknown.

The chain employs TRBV5-8 and TRBJ1-1, with TRBD1 matching 7 bases. This clonotype originated in a woman in her forties or fifties in good health and CMV-seropositive. The sample comprised PBMCs. CDR3 nucleotides: TGTGCCAGCAGCTTCCGGACAGGCGTCATGAACACTGAAGCTTTCTTT. Translating gives CASSFRTGVMNTEAFF. The variable domain in full, completed from reference TRBV5-8 and TRBJ1-1, reads EAGVTQSPTHLIKTRGQQATLRCSPISGHTSVYWYQQALGLGLQFLLWYDEGEERNRGNFPPRFSGRQFPNYSSELNVNALELEDSALYLCASSFRTGVMNTEAFFGQGTRLTVV.